Listed here are 29 T cell receptor beta chains from one sample, sequenced in a study of T cell repertoires in cytomegalovirus infection. These receptors lack a known antigen. One entry per CDR3 protein, called by TCRdb with MiXCR from the reads. The sample gives around 900,000 distinct CDR3 sequences, 25% to 40% of which show up once; 13% is in the top ten. The sample in question was cultured CD8+ T cells from PBMCs, obtained from culture after CMV antigen stimulation. These receptors came from a human donor in good health (CMV status not recorded). Some clones in this sample may be carry-over from other donors' samples.

The chain joins TRBV6-6 to TRBJ2-5, with D perhaps assigned TRBD1 or TRBD2 (6 bases each). Deletions cut 8 bases from V and 2 bases from J, with 21 bases between. Germline V gene data show CDR1 as MNHNY and CDR2 as SVGAGI (reference sequence). CDR3 length equals 16 residues. The CDR3 coding sequence is TGTGCCAGCGGGAGGAGGGGGGACATAGTGCAAGAGACCCAGTACTTC. Protein product: CASGRRGDIVQETQYF.

This clonotype was found a few times. The rearrangement links TRBV6-4 to TRBJ2-2; D gene unclear. Between the trimmed V and J ends, which lost 7 bases and 4 bases, there was a span of 13 bases. Germline CDR1 is MRHNA and CDR2 is SNTAGT. The CDR3 has 14 residues. CDR3 protein: CASTEGPGTGELFF. The CDR3 DNA is TGTGCCAGCACCGAAGGACCGGGCACCGGGGAGCTGTTTTTT.

The gene calls are TRBV7-2 and TRBJ2-7, with D tentatively TRBD2 (6 bases). Per the germline V gene, CDR1 is SGHTA and CDR2 is FQGNSA. V dropped 0 bases and J dropped 3 bases, with 12 bases sitting between them. This CDR3 spans 15 amino acids. CDR3 bases: TGTGCCAGCAGCTTAGCCCCAGGAGGGAGCTACGAGCAGTACGTC. Encoded protein: CASSLAPGGSYEQYV.

The chain links TRBV27 to TRBJ2-7; 11 nucleotides line up with TRBD2. The V segment lost 4 bases and the J segment 7 bases; nucleotides outside the gene matches: 3. Germline V lookup: CDR1 MNHEY, CDR2 SMNVEV (reference sequence). This CDR3 comprises 13 residues. The CDR3 region has the DNA TGTGCCAGCAGTTCGTGGACTAGCGGGGAGCAGTACGTC. Protein product: CASSSWTSGEQYV.

This clonotype was counted only a few times. The chain is built from TRBV2 and TRBJ2-5; 11 bases are a match to TRBD2. CDR3 length: 15 amino acids. V was clipped by 4 bases and J by 5 bases; unmatched bases: 6. Germline CDR1 and CDR2: SNHLY and FYNNEI. The chain's CDR3 is CASSGRLAGRETQYF. CDR3 nucleotides: TGTGCCAGCAGTGGGCGACTAGCGGGGCGGGAGACCCAGTACTTC.

This clonotype was recorded at least ten times. The J gene is TRBJ2-5, the V gene TRBV7-6; 8 bases agree with TRBD1. Germline lookup yields CDR1 SGHVS and CDR2 FNYEAQ. The V segment lost 1 base and the J segment 5 bases; nucleotides outside the gene matches: 6. CDR3 length: 15 residues. In DNA, the CDR3 is TGTGCCAGCAGCTTAGTGACAGGGGAGGTGGAGACCCAGTACTTC. Protein product: CASSLVTGEVETQYF.

The chain carries TRBV11-1 and TRBJ1-6, with D unresolved. The CDR3 loop spans 13 amino acids. CDR1 and CDR2 (germline): SGHAT, FQDESV (reference sequence). Trimming removed 4 bases from V and 10 bases from J, with 11 bases in between. The CDR3 reads CASSSTRGSPLHF. The CDR3 DNA sequence: TGTGCCAGCAGCTCGACGCGCGGGTCACCCCTCCACTTT.

There are a few counts of this clonotype. The chain recombines TRBV7-6 with TRBJ1-1; D call uncertain. This CDR3 is built from 13 residues. V gave up 5 bases and J gave up 4 bases, with 11 bases separating them. The germline V gene has CDR1 SGHVS and CDR2 FNYEAQ. In nucleotides, the CDR3 is TGTGCCAGCAGCCCCTATTTAGGCACTGAAGCTTTCTTT. Translation gives CASSPYLGTEAFF.

This clonotype was detected a few times. The chain carries TRBV4-1 and TRBJ1-1; D gene unclear. The CDR3 has 13 amino acids. The germline V and J ends were trimmed by 0 bases and 7 bases, with 9 bases remaining between them. From germline, CDR1 is MGHRA and CDR2 YSYEKL. This CDR3 is CASSQETGDEAFF. CDR3 coding DNA: TGCGCCAGCAGCCAAGAAACTGGGGATGAAGCTTTCTTT.

This clonotype was found a few times. The V gene is TRBV27, the J gene TRBJ2-3; TRBD1 is a possible D gene (6 bases). Trimming removed 3 bases at V and 6 bases at J, with 16 bases between. The germline CDR1 and CDR2 sequences are MNHEY and SMNVEV (reference sequence). The CDR3 length is 15 residues. DNA of the CDR3: TGTGCCAGCAGTTTTGGGGGCAATGGACTGGATACGCAGTATTTT. It yields the protein CASSFGGNGLDTQYF.

In DNA, the CDR3 is TGTGCCAGCAGTCCCGGACAGGTCAGCTCCTACAATGAGCAGTTCTTC. Translation: CASSPGQVSSYNEQFF. The rearrangement joins TRBV27 to TRBJ2-1; 7 nucleotides align to TRBD1. The CDR3 has 16 amino acids. Germline values: CDR1 MNHEY, CDR2 SMNVEV (reference sequence). J gave up 0 bases and V 5 bases, and 7 bases lay outside the gene matches.

V usage is TRBV4-1 and J usage is TRBJ2-3; D is uncertain. The CDR3 runs 17 residues. Per the germline V gene, CDR1 is MGHRA and CDR2 is YSYEKL. V shed 1 base and J shed 4 bases, with 18 bases lying between them. The CDR3 loop is CASSQAAVQPTPDTQYF. CDR3 nucleotides: TGCGCCAGCAGCCAAGCGGCGGTCCAACCCACACCAGATACGCAGTATTTT.

This clonotype was observed a handful of times. The V and J genes are TRBV10-3 and TRBJ1-6, with TRBD1 as a possible D gene (5 bases). The germline gives CDR1 ENHRY, CDR2 SYGVKD. The V gene lost 9 bases and the J gene lost 4 bases, with 7 bases spanning the gap. This CDR3 is 12 amino acids long. CDR3 region: CAMGGYNSPLHF. The CDR3 DNA reads TGTGCCATGGGGGGATATAATTCACCCCTCCACTTT.

The V gene is TRBV4-1, the J gene TRBJ1-5, with D hard to call. Germline CDR1 MGHRA, CDR2 YSYEKL. V lost 4 bases and J 10 bases, leaving 11 bases between the germline ends. The CDR3 runs to 12 residues. The CDR3 sequence is CASSPQDGPQHF. The DNA for the CDR3 is TGCGCCAGCAGCCCCCAGGACGGACCCCAGCATTTT.

There are a few counts of this clonotype. V gene TRBV2 combines with J gene TRBJ1-5; D remains ambiguous. The CDR3 length is 13 residues. With 9 bases removed from V and 2 bases from J, the gap between germline ends came to 11 bases. Germline V gives CDR1 SNHLY, CDR2 FYNNEI. The CDR3 DNA is TGTGCCAGTCAGGTTTTTGGCAATCAGCCCCAGCATTTT. Translating gives CASQVFGNQPQHF.

V is TRBV6-1 and J is TRBJ1-1, with D unclear. V was shortened by 8 bases and J by 3 bases, with 7 bases between the two germline ends. This CDR3 region has 11 residues. Germline CDR1 and CDR2: MNHNS and SASEGT. DNA of the CDR3: TGTGCCAGCGAAGAGGACACTGAAGCTTTCTTT. Translation gives CASEEDTEAFF.

This sequence joins TRBV27 and TRBJ2-3; 9 bases are a match to TRBD2. Germline V gene lookup returns CDR1 MNHEY and CDR2 SMNVEV (reference sequence). The CDR3 covers 18 residues. J lost 2 bases, V lost 6 bases, and 15 bases had no gene match. DNA for the CDR3: TGTGCCAGCAGCCCTGGAAGCGGGGGGCCCGAATACACAGATACGCAGTATTTT. It encodes CASSPGSGGPEYTDTQYF.

The chain has TRBV6-1 and TRBJ1-6; unclear D gene. The germline gives CDR1 MNHNS, CDR2 SASEGT. V lost 6 bases and J lost 6, with 12 bases in between. The CDR3 runs 14 residues. The chain's CDR3 is CASSGPQTNSPLHF. CDR3 in DNA: TGTGCCAGCAGCGGACCGCAGACTAATTCACCCCTCCACTTT.

This chain uses TRBV2 with TRBJ2-4, with D possibly being TRBD2 (6 bases). CDR1 and CDR2 from the germline V gene are SNHLY and FYNNEI. Trimming removed 5 bases at V and 3 bases at J, with 17 bases between. There are 16 residues in the CDR3. CDR3 coding DNA: TGTGCCAGCAGTCCCTTCACCGGGGGAGGCAAAAACATTCAGTACTTC. Translated: CASSPFTGGGKNIQYF.

The V and J genes are TRBV2 and TRBJ1-1; the match to TRBD1 covers 9 bases. This CDR3 has 14 amino acids. The germline V gene has CDR1 SNHLY and CDR2 FYNNEI. V lost 9 bases and J lost 1; bases outside the gene matches: 6. As DNA, the CDR3 is TGTGCCAGTACACAGGGGGCGACGAACACTGAAGCTTTCTTT. Protein sequence: CASTQGATNTEAFF.

This clonotype was recorded once. This chain joins TRBV27 and TRBJ2-1, with TRBD1 matching 7 bases. The CDR3 sequence is 14 residues long. Germline V gene lookup returns CDR1 MNHEY and CDR2 SMNVEV (reference sequence). Trimming at V came to 2 bases and at J to 6 bases, leaving 4 bases not matched to a gene. CDR3 sequence reads: CASSLDRASNEQFF. The CDR3 DNA reads TGTGCCAGCAGTTTAGACAGGGCCAGCAATGAGCAGTTCTTC.

This clonotype has more than one count but fewer than ten. The chain employs TRBV12-3 or TRBV12-4 and TRBJ2-7; D unclear. Trimming took off 3 bases at V and 0 bases at J, with 9 bases between the two ends. This CDR3 contains 14 residues. The CDR3 reads CASSLSTYSYEQYF. CDR3 bases: TGTGCCAGCAGTTTGTCCACCTACTCCTACGAGCAGTACTTC.

This clonotype showed up just a few times. This chain uses TRBV27 with TRBJ2-1, with TRBD1 matching 8 bases. V lost 5 bases and J lost 6; bases outside the gene matches: 9. Looked up from germline, CDR1 is MNHEY and CDR2 is SMNVEV (reference sequence). The CDR3 consists of 15 residues. The CDR3, as DNA: TGTGCCAGCAGTCTCGGACAGGGTCGCCTCAATGAGCAGTTCTTC. This codes for CASSLGQGRLNEQFF.

As concerns this clonotype: A much larger clone is a single base away; this may be a read error. V gene TRBV7-8 combines with J gene TRBJ1-2; no clear D. V was trimmed by 1 base and J by 5 bases, leaving 23 bases between them. Germline V gene lookup returns CDR1 SGHVS and CDR2 FQNEAQ. The CDR3 sequence is 18 residues long. CDR3 DNA sequence: TGTGCCAGCAGCTTAGATGGGTTAGGCCCTAGCCTCTTATATGGCTACACCTTC. Translation gives CASSLDGLGPSLLYGYTF.

The chain couples TRBV20-1 to TRBJ1-3, with D perhaps matching TRBD1 (5 bases). Germline lookup yields CDR1 DFQATT and CDR2 SNEGSKA (reference sequence). CDR3 length: 14 residues. V lost 5 bases to trimming and J lost 4 bases, with 15 bases between them. This chain's CDR3 is CSAPGLGEGNTIYF. For the CDR3, the DNA is TGCAGTGCTCCGGGACTGGGAGAGGGAAACACCATATATTTT.

This clonotype was observed a single time. The chain has TRBV2 and TRBJ1-6; D gene uncertain. With 6 bases removed from V and 0 bases from J, the gap between germline ends came to 12 bases. CDR3 length equals 16 residues. Germline CDR1 is SNHLY and CDR2 is FYNNEI. The CDR3 nucleotides read TGTGCCAGCAGCTTCACATGGAACTCCTATAATTCACCCCTCCACTTT. This translates into CASSFTWNSYNSPLHF.

The chain joins TRBV7-6 to TRBJ1-6, with a possible D match to TRBD1 (6 bases). Germline values: CDR1 SGHVS, CDR2 FNYEAQ. This CDR3 contains 16 residues. The V end lost 4 bases, the J end lost 10 bases, and 20 bases lay between the germline ends. For the CDR3, the DNA is TGTGCCAGCAGCTCGCCCCGGGGACATTCAGGCTCACCCCTCCACTTT. It codes for CASSSPRGHSGSPLHF.

This clonotype was picked up many times. The chain recombines TRBV7-2 with TRBJ2-7, with 14 bases identical to TRBD2. There are 15 residues in the CDR3. Trimming took 5 bases from V and 4 from J; bases not matched to a gene: 4. Germline assignment: CDR1 SGHTA and CDR2 FQGNSA. The CDR3 DNA reads TGTGCCAGCAGCCCCGGGACTAGCGGGGGTTACGAGCAGTACGTC. This sequence encodes CASSPGTSGGYEQYV.

This clonotype was seen a few times. The J gene is TRBJ2-5, the V gene TRBV28; 7 bases line up with TRBD2. CDR3 length: 15 residues. Per germline, CDR1 MDHEN and CDR2 SYDVKM. The ends lost 5 bases at V and 4 bases at J; junction bases unmatched: 10. This CDR3 reads CASSHRGRVGETQYF. The CDR3 nucleotides are TGTGCCAGCAGTCATCGGGGGAGGGTAGGAGAGACCCAGTACTTC.